The source of this TCR beta chain is a study of blood T cell repertoires in COVID-19. The method was immunoSEQ multiplex PCR; TCRdb's version includes in-frame clones alone and lacks a portion of them. The table includes about 140,000 clones, around three quarters detected once. Germline-derived CDR1 and CDR2 are GTSNPN and SVGIG (reference sequence). The CDR3 consists of 15 residues. Unmatched junction bases numbered 11, after V lost 3 bases and J lost 4 bases. Material for sequencing was peripheral blood. This receptor was taken from a man aged 60 to 69 with acute or convalescent COVID-19. The chain couples TRBV30 to TRBJ1-2, with 7 bases lining up with TRBD1. The CDR3 coding sequence is TGTGCCTGGAGCTCCGGAAGGGGACAGAGCTATGGCTACACCTTC. Translating gives CAWSSGRGQSYGYTF.